The 19 T cell receptor beta chains below come from one sample, sequenced in a study of cytomegalovirus exposure and HLA in healthy donors. PCR used 60 Vbeta primers and 13 Jbeta primers. Clones were read by immunoSEQ multiplex PCR, and TCRdb kept only the in-frame ones, dropping some. The data hold 100,000 to 150,000 clones, with more than 80% observed a single time. The specimen sequenced was PBMCs. The receptors originated from a middle-aged man in good health and CMV-seronegative.

Regarding this clone: An end of the junction does not agree with germline; a read error may underlie this. The chain uses TRBV9 and TRBJ1-1, with 7 bases aligning to TRBD1. The CDR3 consists of 14 residues. In germline, CDR1 is SGDLS, CDR2 YYNGEE. The chain's CDR3 is CASSAGQVKTEAFF. Here the CDR3 DNA reads TGTGCCAGCAGCGCCGGACAGGTGAAGACTGAAGCTTTCTTT.

The genes are TRBV5-8 and TRBJ2-7; perhaps TRBD2 as D (5 bases). Trimming cost V 0 bases and J 7 bases, with 14 bases left between them. The length of the CDR3 is 14 residues. Germline lookup yields CDR1 SGHTS and CDR2 YDEGEE. The CDR3 loop is CASSLALSVKEQYF. CDR3 in DNA: TGTGCCAGCAGCTTGGCCCTTAGCGTGAAAGAGCAGTACTTC.

V usage is TRBV27 and J usage is TRBJ1-5, with D possibly matching TRBD1 (5 bases). V was clipped by 5 bases and J by 0 bases, with 14 bases between them. Germline-derived CDR1 and CDR2 are MNHEY and SMNVEV (reference sequence). The CDR3 loop spans 16 amino acids. CDR3 nucleotides: TGTGCCAGCAGTCCGCAGGGTTCCTATAGCAATCAGCCCCAGCATTTT. This sequence encodes CASSPQGSYSNQPQHF.

V is TRBV7-3 and J is TRBJ1-2; 10 bases align to TRBD1. Per germline, CDR1 SGHTA and CDR2 FQGTGA. V gave up 5 bases and J gave up 4 bases; unmatched junction bases: 13. This CDR3 region has 17 residues. CDR3 in DNA: TGTGCCAGCAGCCCCGGGACAGGGGTAGGAGACGGCTATGGCTACACCTTC. Translated, it gives CASSPGTGVGDGYGYTF.

V gene TRBV30 combines with J gene TRBJ2-1; 8 bases are a match to TRBD2. Germline CDR1 GTSNPN, CDR2 SVGIG (reference sequence). The CDR3 covers 14 residues. The trim removed 0 bases at V and 8 bases at J, leaving 6 bases unmatched. CDR3: CAWSVQGLVDEQFF. CDR3 DNA sequence: TGTGCCTGGAGTGTACAGGGACTAGTCGATGAGCAGTTCTTC.

The chain uses TRBV28 and TRBJ2-7, with 7 bases aligning to TRBD1. Unmatched junction bases numbered 5, after V lost 2 bases and J lost 4 bases. The germline CDR1 and CDR2 sequences are MDHEN and SYDVKM. This CDR3 region has 14 residues. As DNA, the CDR3 is TGTGCCAGCAGTTTACGACAGGGTCGGTACGAGCAGTACTTC. Translating gives CASSLRQGRYEQYF. Drawing the rest from reference TRBV28 and TRBJ2-7, the complete variable domain is DVKVTQSSRYLVKRTGEKVFLECVQDMDHENMFWYRQDPGLGLRLIYFSYDVKMKEKGDIPEGYSVSREKKERFSLILESASTNQTSMYLCASSLRQGRYEQYFGPGTRLTVT.

The rearrangement uses TRBV7-2 and TRBJ2-7; D is possibly TRBD2 (6 bases). Trimming removed 7 bases from V and 4 bases from J, with 20 bases in between. This CDR3 region has 15 residues. Per germline, CDR1 SGHTA and CDR2 FQGNSA. The CDR3 sequence: CASTKQEGMGYEQYF. CDR3 bases: TGTGCCAGCACCAAGCAGGAGGGGATGGGGTACGAGCAGTACTTC.

The V call is TRBV9, the J call TRBJ1-1, with 9 bases aligning to TRBD1. This CDR3 contains 15 residues. V trimming: 0 bases; J trimming: 4 bases; junction bases outside the gene matches: 4. Germline assignment: CDR1 SGDLS and CDR2 YYNGEE. Here the CDR3 reads CASSVGDRVGTEAFF. For the CDR3, the DNA is TGTGCCAGCAGCGTAGGGGACAGGGTGGGCACTGAAGCTTTCTTT.

The rearrangement joins TRBV6-5 to TRBJ2-3; 8 bases map to TRBD2. Looked up from germline, CDR1 is MNHEY and CDR2 is SVGAGI. V trimming: 6 bases; J trimming: 4 bases; junction bases outside the gene matches: 6. This CDR3 spans 14 amino acids. CDR3 residues: CASRTGGVADTQYF. Written as DNA, the CDR3 is TGTGCCAGCAGGACGGGAGGGGTGGCAGATACGCAGTATTTT.

V and J are TRBV30 and TRBJ2-7; 8 positions agree with TRBD1. V shed 5 bases and J 5 bases; nucleotides not matched to a gene: 5. From germline, CDR1 is GTSNPN and CDR2 SVGIG (reference sequence). The CDR3 sequence is 12 residues long. The chain's CDR3 is CAWAEQGDEQYF. The DNA for the CDR3 is TGTGCCTGGGCAGAACAGGGGGACGAGCAGTACTTC.

The genes are TRBV7-9 and TRBJ1-5; no reliable D call. V gave up 4 bases and J gave up 6 bases, with 7 bases separating them. There are 12 residues in the CDR3. Germline CDR1 is SEHNR and CDR2 is FQNEAQ (reference sequence). The CDR3 protein is CASSSDSQPQHF. For the CDR3, the DNA is TGTGCCAGCAGCTCCGACTCTCAGCCCCAGCATTTT.

This sequence joins TRBV6-1 and TRBJ1-2; D remains ambiguous. CDR1 is MNHNS, CDR2 SASEGT, per germline. Trimming removed 5 bases from V and 0 bases from J, with 7 bases in between. This CDR3 region has 13 residues. The CDR3 loop is CASSLTTNYGYTF. CDR3 DNA: TGTGCCAGCAGTCTGACAACTAACTATGGCTACACCTTC.

This clone was counted only a few times. V and J are TRBV19 and TRBJ1-5, with 8 bases fitting TRBD1. V lost 9 bases and J lost 7; bases outside the gene matches: 11. The CDR3 length is 14 residues. Germline V gene lookup returns CDR1 LNHDA and CDR2 SQIVND (reference sequence). DNA for the CDR3: TGTGCCAGCCAAACCACGACAGGGGAGCAGCCCCAGCATTTT. Protein sequence: CASQTTTGEQPQHF. Together with reference TRBV19 and TRBJ1-5, the CDR3 gives the full variable domain: DGGITQSPKYLFRKEGQNVTLSCEQNLNHDAMYWYRQDPGQGLRLIYYSQIVNDFQKGDIAEGYSVSREKKESFPLTVTSAQKNPTAFYLCASQTTTGEQPQHFGDGTRLSIL.

This clone was seen more than once but under ten times. The V call is TRBV7-9, the J call TRBJ2-7, with TRBD2 identical over 12 bases. Germline CDR1 and CDR2: SEHNR and FQNEAQ (reference sequence). The V gene end was trimmed by 5 bases and the J gene end by 2 bases; junction bases not matched to a gene: 10. The CDR3 has 17 amino acids. Here the CDR3 reads CASSVKTSGGYTYEQYF. The DNA for the CDR3 is TGTGCCAGCAGCGTAAAGACTAGCGGGGGTTATACCTACGAGCAGTACTTC.

This chain uses TRBV11-2 with TRBJ1-2; 7 bases are a match to TRBD1. The germline gives CDR1 SGHAT, CDR2 FQNNGV. Unmatched junction bases numbered 5, after V lost 3 bases and J lost 7 bases. CDR3 size: 13 residues. DNA of the CDR3: TGTGCCAGCAGCTTCGACAGGGTCGCTGGCTACACCTTC. Translated: CASSFDRVAGYTF.

This clone has a handful of counts. The CDR3 sequence is CASSKIAGLGETQYF. CDR3 nucleotides: TGCGCCAGCAGCAAGATAGCGGGGCTAGGGGAGACCCAGTACTTC. The chain links TRBV5-1 to TRBJ2-5; 8 bases match TRBD2. The germline V gene has CDR1 SGHRS and CDR2 YFSETQ. V was clipped by 4 bases and J by 5 bases; unmatched bases: 10. The CDR3 extends over 15 amino acids. The full variable domain, with the rest looked up from reference TRBV5-1 and TRBJ2-5, is KAGVTQTPRYLIKTRGQQVTLSCSPISGHRSVSWYQQTPGQGLQFLFEYFSETQRNKGNFPGRFSGRQFSNSRSEMNVSTLELGDSALYLCASSKIAGLGETQYFGPGTRLLVL.

The CDR3 protein is CASSSQGGTEAFF. The CDR3 DNA sequence: TGTGCCAGCAGCTCCCAGGGGGGCACTGAAGCTTTCTTT. The genes are TRBV7-3 and TRBJ1-1; 7 bases agree with TRBD1. V was clipped by 4 bases and J by 4 bases; unmatched bases: 3. CDR1 is SGHTA, CDR2 FQGTGA, per germline. The CDR3 runs 13 residues. Full variable domain (rest looked up from reference TRBV7-3 and TRBJ1-1): GAGVSQTPSNKVTEKGKYVELRCDPISGHTALYWYRQSLGQGPEFLIYFQGTGAADDSGLPNDRFFAVRPEGSVSTLKIQRTERGDSAVYLCASSSQGGTEAFFGQGTRLTVV.

The V gene is TRBV9, the J gene TRBJ2-6, with 7 bases aligning to TRBD1. The germline V gene has CDR1 SGDLS and CDR2 YYNGEE. J was trimmed by 4 bases and V by 4 bases; bases with no gene match: 8. This CDR3 region has 16 residues. In DNA, the CDR3 is TGTGCCAGCAGCCCGGGACAGACTTCCGGGGCCAACGTCCTGACTTTC. As protein: CASSPGQTSGANVLTF.

The J gene is TRBJ1-1, the V gene TRBV30; D possibly corresponds to TRBD1 (5 bases). Trimming cost V 2 bases and J 5 bases, with 15 bases left between them. Germline-derived CDR1 and CDR2 are GTSNPN and SVGIG (reference sequence). The CDR3 runs 14 residues. The DNA for the CDR3 is TGTGCCTGGAGTCCCCGGCGGGGGAGGACTGAAGCTTTCTTT. Protein product: CAWSPRRGRTEAFF. Using reference TRBV30 and TRBJ1-1 for the parts outside the CDR3, the full variable domain is SQTIHQWPATLVQPVGSPLSLECTVEGTSNPNLYWYRQAAGRGLQLLFYSVGIGQISSEVPQNLSASRPQDRQFILSSKKLLLSDSGFYLCAWSPRRGRTEAFFGQGTRLTVV.